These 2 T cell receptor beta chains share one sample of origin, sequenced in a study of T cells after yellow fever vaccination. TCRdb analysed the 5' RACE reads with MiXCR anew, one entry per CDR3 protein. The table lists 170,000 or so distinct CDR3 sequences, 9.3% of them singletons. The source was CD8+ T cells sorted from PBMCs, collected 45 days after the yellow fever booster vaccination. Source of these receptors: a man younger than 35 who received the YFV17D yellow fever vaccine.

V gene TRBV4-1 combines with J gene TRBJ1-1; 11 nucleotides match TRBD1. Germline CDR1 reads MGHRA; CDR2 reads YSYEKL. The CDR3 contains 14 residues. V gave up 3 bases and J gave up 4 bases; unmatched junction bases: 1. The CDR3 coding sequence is TGCGCCAGCAGCCATGGACAGGGGGCCACTGAAGCTTTCTTT. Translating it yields CASSHGQGATEAFF.

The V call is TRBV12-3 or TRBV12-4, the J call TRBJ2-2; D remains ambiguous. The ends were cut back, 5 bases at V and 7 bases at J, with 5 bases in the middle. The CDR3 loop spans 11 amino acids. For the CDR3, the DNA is TGTGCCAGCAGTCAAGTCGGGGAGCTGTTTTTT. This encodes CASSQVGELFF.